This paragraph covers one TCR beta chain sequence. The V segment lost 1 base and the J segment 0 bases; nucleotides outside the gene matches: 3. Germline V gene sequence: CDR1 LGHNA, CDR2 YNFKEQ. The length of the CDR3 is 16 residues. Per the authors' pipeline: Cell counts per sample came from amplifying reference gene primers. The table came from immunoSEQ multiplex PCR; TCRdb's copy has only in-frame clones and leaves some out. D and trimming come from the DNA, and the V and J calls and clone size come from that table. The top ten clones hold around 12% of a sample with around 97,000 clones, approximately 84% of them seen once. The sample originates from a study of blood T cell repertoires in COVID-19. Study-level background: The United States, Italy and Spain provided the acute and convalescent COVID-19 samples. T cells, B-cell-depleted T cells, or PBMCs supplied cDNA or gDNA.

The V call is TRBV4-2, the J call TRBJ1-3; 7 positions agree with TRBD1. The sequencing sample was made of peripheral blood. This receptor was obtained from a human donor in a cohort sampled during active COVID-19. DNA for the CDR3: TGTGCCAGCAGCCAAGGACAGGGATCCTCTGGAAACACCATATATTTT. Its protein product is CASSQGQGSSGNTIYF.